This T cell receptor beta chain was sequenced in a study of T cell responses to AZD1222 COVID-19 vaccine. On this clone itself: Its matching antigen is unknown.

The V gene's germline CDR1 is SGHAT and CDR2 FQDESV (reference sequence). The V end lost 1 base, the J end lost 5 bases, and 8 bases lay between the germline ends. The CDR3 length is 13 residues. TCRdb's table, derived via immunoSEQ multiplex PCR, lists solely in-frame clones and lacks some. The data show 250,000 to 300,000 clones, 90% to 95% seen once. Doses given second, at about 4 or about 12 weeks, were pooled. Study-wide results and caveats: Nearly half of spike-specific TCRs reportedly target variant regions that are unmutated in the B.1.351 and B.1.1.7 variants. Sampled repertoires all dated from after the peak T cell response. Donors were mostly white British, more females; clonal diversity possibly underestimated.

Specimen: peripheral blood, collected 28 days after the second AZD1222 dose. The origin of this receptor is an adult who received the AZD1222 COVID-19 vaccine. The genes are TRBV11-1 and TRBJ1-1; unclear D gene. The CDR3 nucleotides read TGTGCCAGCAGCTTAGTTCGCTTTACTGAAGCTTTCTTT. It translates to CASSLVRFTEAFF.